These T cell receptor beta chains were read from a single sample in a study of blood T cell repertoires in COVID-19. Produced via immunoSEQ multiplex PCR; TCRdb's table is partial and in-frame only. The sample has roughly 68,000 clones, approximately 80% seen once. The sample comprised peripheral blood. Receptors were obtained from a woman between 50 and 59 years old with acute or convalescent COVID-19. Both conserved end residues are part of each CDR3. Each record gives: D gene, CDR3 length, V gene, J gene, clone size, CDR3 protein, CDR3 DNA. D genes are given only for firm matches. Size is stated for part of the rows, as once, few or many counts, or as a class when the clone is expanded.

-,15,TRBV3-1/TRBV3-2,TRBJ1-2,-,CASSQGAQGYYGYTF,TGTGCCAGCAGCCAAGGGGCCCAGGGCTACTATGGCTACACCTTC
-,18,TRBV18,TRBJ1-6,-,CASSLTATPGRGSSPLHF,TGTGCCAGCTCACTCACTGCAACACCGGGACGGGGGTCTTCACCCCTCCACTTT
TRBD1,14,TRBV15,TRBJ1-2,-,CATSRGVGQDGYTF,TGTGCCACCAGCAGGGGGGTCGGACAGGATGGCTACACCTTC
TRBD1,14,TRBV2,TRBJ2-1,-,CASRAQGGLNEQFF,TGTGCCAGCAGGGCACAGGGGGGTTTAAATGAGCAGTTCTTC
-,13,TRBV29-1,TRBJ1-2,few,CSVPDRFNYGYTF,TGCAGCGTTCCCGACAGGTTTAACTATGGCTACACCTTC
-,15,TRBV20-1,TRBJ1-5,-,CSASPGHNKDQPQHF,TGCAGTGCTAGTCCGGGACATAACAAGGATCAGCCCCAGCATTTT
-,15,TRBV6-5,TRBJ1-5,-,CASSYSFQLNQPQHF,TGTGCCAGCAGTTACTCGTTCCAGTTGAATCAGCCCCAGCATTTT
-,16,TRBV15,TRBJ2-1,once,CATSRVRGSSYNEQFF,TGTGCCACCAGCAGAGTTAGGGGGAGCTCCTACAATGAGCAGTTCTTC
TRBD1,15,TRBV3-1/TRBV3-2,TRBJ2-5,-,CASSQDPGTGGTQYF,TGTGCCAGCAGCCAAGATCCAGGGACAGGGGGGACCCAGTACTTC
TRBD1,15,TRBV18,TRBJ1-6,-,CASSPGTGVHSPLHF,TGTGCCAGCTCACCAGGGACAGGGGTACATTCACCCCTCCACTTT
-,12,TRBV5-6,TRBJ1-6,-,CALAGGNSPLHF,TGTGCCCTGGCGGGGGGTAATTCACCCCTCCACTTT
TRBD1,18,TRBV18,TRBJ1-2,-,CASSPTGTGHNLNYGYTF,TGTGCCAGCTCACCTACCGGGACAGGGCACAACCTTAACTATGGCTACACCTTC
TRBD1,12,TRBV3-1/TRBV3-2,TRBJ2-1,-,CASSLGQGEQFF,TGTGCCAGCAGCCTCGGACAGGGCGAGCAGTTCTTC
-,13,TRBV27,TRBJ2-2,-,CASSLGGTGELFF,TGTGCCAGCAGTTTGGGGGGTACCGGGGAGCTGTTTTTT
-,15,TRBV5-8,TRBJ1-6,-,CASIFRGQAHSPLHF,TGTGCCAGCATTTTCAGGGGTCAGGCCCATTCACCCCTCCACTTT
TRBD2,18,TRBV4-1,TRBJ2-1,-,CASSYLARTSGERNEQFF,TGCGCCAGCAGCTACCTGGCACGGACTAGCGGGGAACGCAATGAGCAGTTCTTC
TRBD1,13,TRBV5-4,TRBJ1-1,-,CASRSQGATEAFF,TGTGCCAGCAGGTCTCAGGGGGCCACTGAAGCTTTCTTT
-,12,TRBV18,TRBJ2-3,few,CASSTGEDTQYF,TGTGCCAGCTCTACGGGGGAGGATACGCAGTATTTT
-,16,TRBV7-3,TRBJ2-3,-,CASSLTGNSRGDTQYF,TGTGCCAGCAGCTTAACCGGGAACAGCCGGGGAGATACGCAGTATTTT
-,14,TRBV15,TRBJ2-2,-,CATSRAHPTGELFF,TGTGCCACCAGCAGAGCCCATCCCACCGGGGAGCTGTTTTTT
-,15,TRBV6-5,TRBJ1-2,-,CASNKGAATNYGYTF,TGTGCCAGCAATAAAGGGGCCGCTACTAACTATGGCTACACCTTC
TRBD1,14,TRBV10-3,TRBJ1-6,once,CAISFTGVDSPLHF,TGTGCCATCAGCTTTACAGGGGTAGATTCACCCCTCCACTTT
-,17,TRBV30,TRBJ2-3,-,CAWSVRRGKTNTDTQYF,TGTGCCTGGAGTGTACGACGGGGAAAGACAAACACAGATACGCAGTATTTT
TRBD2,17,TRBV19,TRBJ2-4,-,CASSSPGGASGGDIQYF,TGTGCCAGTAGTAGCCCCGGGGGGGCTAGCGGGGGGGACATTCAGTACTTC
-,18,TRBV7-8,TRBJ2-3,few,CASSYNPAGTSASDTQYF,TGTGCCAGCAGTTATAATCCGGCGGGAACCTCCGCCTCGGATACGCAGTATTTT
TRBD1,15,TRBV29-1,TRBJ1-2,-,CSASSGTGHGYGYTF,TGCAGCGCCTCCTCCGGGACAGGGCATGGCTATGGCTACACCTTC
-,14,TRBV7-6,TRBJ2-7,once,CASSLDLRTYEQYF,TGTGCCAGCAGCTTAGACCTAAGAACCTACGAGCAGTACTTC
TRBD1,15,TRBV19,TRBJ2-1,once,CASSTGQSSYNEQFF,TGTGCCAGTAGCACGGGACAGAGCTCCTACAATGAGCAGTTCTTC
TRBD2,14,TRBV19,TRBJ2-5,-,CASRTSAMSETQYF,TGTGCCAGTAGAACTAGCGCGATGTCAGAGACCCAGTACTTC
-,15,TRBV9,TRBJ2-7,-,CASSVGRAGSYEQYF,TGTGCCAGCAGCGTAGGGAGGGCCGGCTCCTACGAGCAGTACTTC
-,15,TRBV7-9,TRBJ1-1,-,CASRGRRELNTEAFF,TGTGCCAGCAGGGGACGGAGGGAGTTGAACACTGAAGCTTTCTTT
TRBD2,16,TRBV5-4,TRBJ2-3,-,CASSPGDWAGADTQYF,TGTGCCAGCAGCCCCGGAGACTGGGCGGGGGCAGATACGCAGTATTTT
TRBD1,15,TRBV5-1,TRBJ1-2,-,CASSISGTGERATTF,TGCGCCAGCAGCATATCCGGGACAGGGGAAAGAGCGACCACCTTC
TRBD1,12,TRBV30,TRBJ2-3,-,CAWSADRGKQYF,TGTGCCTGGAGTGCAGACAGGGGAAAGCAGTATTTT
-,15,TRBV7-2,TRBJ2-7,-,CASSLVSQPSYEQYF,TGTGCCAGCAGCTTAGTTTCACAACCGTCCTACGAGCAGTACTTC
TRBD2,15,TRBV7-9,TRBJ2-5,-,CASSFASGAGGTQYF,TGTGCCAGCAGCTTTGCTAGCGGGGCCGGGGGGACCCAGTACTTC
-,15,TRBV18,TRBJ1-1,-,CASSTNTGGDTEAFF,TGTGCCAGCTCCACTAACACCGGGGGGGACACTGAAGCTTTCTTT
TRBD1,15,TRBV19,TRBJ1-5,-,CASRSVGTGYQPQHF,TGTGCCAGTAGATCGGTAGGGACAGGGTATCAGCCCCAGCATTTT
-,17,TRBV21-1,TRBJ2-2,-,CASSKPQEGSDTGELFF,TGTGCCAGCAGCAAGCCACAGGAGGGATCGGACACCGGGGAGCTGTTTTTT
-,13,TRBV29-1,TRBJ1-2,-,CSVEVTDNYGYTF,TGCAGCGTGGAGGTGACTGATAACTATGGCTACACCTTC
-,13,TRBV29-1,TRBJ1-2,-,CSVSKGRLYGYTF,TGCAGCGTTTCCAAGGGGCGGCTTTATGGCTACACCTTC
TRBD1,13,TRBV6-2/TRBV6-3,TRBJ1-2,-,CASSGTGDYGYTF,TGTGCCAGCAGCGGAACAGGGGACTATGGCTACACCTTC
-,13,TRBV30,TRBJ2-5,-,CAWSQQNQETQYF,TGTGCCTGGAGTCAACAGAACCAAGAGACCCAGTACTTC